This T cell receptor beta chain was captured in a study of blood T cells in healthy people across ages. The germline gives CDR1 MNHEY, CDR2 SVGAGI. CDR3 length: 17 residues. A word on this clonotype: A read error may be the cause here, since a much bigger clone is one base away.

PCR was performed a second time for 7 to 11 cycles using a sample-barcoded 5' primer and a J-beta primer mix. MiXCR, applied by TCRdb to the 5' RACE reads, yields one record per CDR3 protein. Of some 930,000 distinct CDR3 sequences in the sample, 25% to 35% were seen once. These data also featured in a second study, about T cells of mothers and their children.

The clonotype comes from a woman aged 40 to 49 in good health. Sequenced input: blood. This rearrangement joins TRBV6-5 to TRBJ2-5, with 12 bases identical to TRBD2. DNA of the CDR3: TGTGCCAACAGTTACTCGGGGACTAGCGGGTACCAAGAGACCCAGTACTTC. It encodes CANSYSGTSGYQETQYF.